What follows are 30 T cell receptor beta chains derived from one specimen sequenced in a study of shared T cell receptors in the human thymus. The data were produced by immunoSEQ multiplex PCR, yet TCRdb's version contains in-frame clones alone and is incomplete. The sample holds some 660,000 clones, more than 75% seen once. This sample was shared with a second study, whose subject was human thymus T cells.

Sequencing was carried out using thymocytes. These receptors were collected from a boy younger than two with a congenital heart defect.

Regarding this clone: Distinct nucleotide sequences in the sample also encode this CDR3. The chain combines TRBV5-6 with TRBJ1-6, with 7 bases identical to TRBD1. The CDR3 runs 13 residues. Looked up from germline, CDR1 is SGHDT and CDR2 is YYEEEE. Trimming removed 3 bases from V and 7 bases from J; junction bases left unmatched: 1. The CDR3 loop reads CASSSTGNSPLHF. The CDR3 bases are TGTGCCAGCAGCTCGACAGGGAATTCACCCCTCCACTTT.

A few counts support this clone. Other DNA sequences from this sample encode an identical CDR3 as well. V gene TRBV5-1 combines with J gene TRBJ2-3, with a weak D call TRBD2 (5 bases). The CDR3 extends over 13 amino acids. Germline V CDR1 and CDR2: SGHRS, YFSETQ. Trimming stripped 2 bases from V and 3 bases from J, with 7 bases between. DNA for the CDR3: TGCGCCAGCAGCTTACTAGGGACAGATACGCAGTATTTT. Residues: CASSLLGTDTQYF.

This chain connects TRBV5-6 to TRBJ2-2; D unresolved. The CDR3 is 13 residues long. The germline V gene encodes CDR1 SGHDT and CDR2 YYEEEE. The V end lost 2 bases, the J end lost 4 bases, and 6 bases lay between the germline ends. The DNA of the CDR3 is TGTGCCAGCAGCTTTCAATCCACCGGGGAGCTGTTTTTT. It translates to CASSFQSTGELFF.

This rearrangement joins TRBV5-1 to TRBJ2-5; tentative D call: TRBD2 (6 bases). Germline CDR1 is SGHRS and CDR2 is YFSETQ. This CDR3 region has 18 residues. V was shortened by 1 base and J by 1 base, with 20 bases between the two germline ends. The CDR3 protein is CASSLTRAEGLCQETQYF. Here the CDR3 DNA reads TGCGCCAGCAGCTTGACTCGAGCGGAGGGTCTATGCCAAGAGACCCAGTACTTC.

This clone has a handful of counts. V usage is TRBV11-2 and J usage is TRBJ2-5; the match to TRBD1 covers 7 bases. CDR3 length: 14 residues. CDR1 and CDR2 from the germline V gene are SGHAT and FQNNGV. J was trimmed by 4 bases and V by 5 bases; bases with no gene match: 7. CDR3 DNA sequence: TGTGCCAGCAGCCCTCCCAAGGGGGCAGAGACCCAGTACTTC. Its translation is CASSPPKGAETQYF.

This CDR3 reads CASSRPGTDYGYTF. Written as DNA, the CDR3 is TGTGCCAGCTCACGCCCCGGGACAGACTATGGCTACACCTTC. This chain links TRBV18 with TRBJ1-2; 7 bases match TRBD1. The CDR3 is 14 amino acids. V gave up 4 bases and J gave up 3 bases; unmatched junction bases: 5. CDR1 and CDR2 from the germline V gene are KGHSH and LQKENI.

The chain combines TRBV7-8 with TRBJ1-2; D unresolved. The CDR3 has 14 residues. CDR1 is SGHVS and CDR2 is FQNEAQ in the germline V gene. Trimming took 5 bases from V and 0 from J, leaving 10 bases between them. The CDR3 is CASSGAAANYGYTF. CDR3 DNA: TGTGCCAGCAGCGGCGCGGCAGCTAACTATGGCTACACCTTC.

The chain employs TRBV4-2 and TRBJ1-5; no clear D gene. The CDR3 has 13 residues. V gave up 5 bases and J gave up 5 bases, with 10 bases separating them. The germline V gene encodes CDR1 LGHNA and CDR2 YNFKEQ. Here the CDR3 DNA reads TGTGCCAGCAGCGGAGCGATGGATCAGCCCCAGCATTTT. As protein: CASSGAMDQPQHF.

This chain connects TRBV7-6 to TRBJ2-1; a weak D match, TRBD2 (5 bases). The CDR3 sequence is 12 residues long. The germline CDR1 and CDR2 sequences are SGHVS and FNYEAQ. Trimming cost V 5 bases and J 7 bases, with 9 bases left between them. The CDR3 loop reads CASSPDLNEQFF. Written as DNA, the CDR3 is TGTGCCAGCAGCCCGGACTTGAATGAGCAGTTCTTC.

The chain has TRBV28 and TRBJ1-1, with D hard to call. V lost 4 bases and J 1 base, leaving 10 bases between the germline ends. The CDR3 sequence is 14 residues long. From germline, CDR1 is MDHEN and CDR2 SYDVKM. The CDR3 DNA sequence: TGTGCCAGCAGTTCCAGCAGGAAGAACACTGAAGCTTTCTTT. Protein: CASSSSRKNTEAFF. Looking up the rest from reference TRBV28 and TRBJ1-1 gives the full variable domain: DVKVTQSSRYLVKRTGEKVFLECVQDMDHENMFWYRQDPGLGLRLIYFSYDVKMKEKGDIPEGYSVSREKKERFSLILESASTNQTSMYLCASSSSRKNTEAFFGQGTRLTVV.

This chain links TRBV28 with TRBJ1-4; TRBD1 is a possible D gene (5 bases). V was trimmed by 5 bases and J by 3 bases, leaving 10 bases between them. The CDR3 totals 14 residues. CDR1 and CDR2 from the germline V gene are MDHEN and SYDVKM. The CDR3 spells CASSVDRPNEKLFF. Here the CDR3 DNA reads TGTGCCAGCAGTGTCGACAGACCTAATGAAAAACTGTTTTTT.

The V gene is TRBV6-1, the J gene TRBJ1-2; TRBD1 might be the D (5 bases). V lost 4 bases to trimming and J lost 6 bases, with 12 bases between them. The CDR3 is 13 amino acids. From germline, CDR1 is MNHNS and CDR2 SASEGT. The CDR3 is CASSGWGGDGYTF. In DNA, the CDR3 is TGTGCCAGCAGTGGCTGGGGGGGGGATGGCTACACCTTC.

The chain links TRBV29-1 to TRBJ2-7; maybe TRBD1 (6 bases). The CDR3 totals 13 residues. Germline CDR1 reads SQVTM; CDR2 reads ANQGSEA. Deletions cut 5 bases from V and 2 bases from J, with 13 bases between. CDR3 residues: CSVRTVLTYEQYF. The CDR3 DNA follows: TGCAGCGTTCGGACAGTGTTAACCTACGAGCAGTACTTC.

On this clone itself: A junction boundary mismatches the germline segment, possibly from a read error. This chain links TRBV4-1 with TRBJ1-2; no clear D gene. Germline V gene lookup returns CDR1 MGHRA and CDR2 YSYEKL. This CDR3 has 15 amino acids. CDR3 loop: CASSHGPGRNRYYPF. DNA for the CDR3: TGCGCCAGCAGCCACGGGCCCGGGAGGAACCGGTACTACCCCTTC.

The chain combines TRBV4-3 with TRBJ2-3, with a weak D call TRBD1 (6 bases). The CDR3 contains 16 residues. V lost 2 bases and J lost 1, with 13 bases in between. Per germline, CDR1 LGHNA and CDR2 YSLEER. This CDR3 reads CASSQQMGAGTDTQYF. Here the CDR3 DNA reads TGCGCCAGCAGCCAACAAATGGGGGCCGGCACAGATACGCAGTATTTT.

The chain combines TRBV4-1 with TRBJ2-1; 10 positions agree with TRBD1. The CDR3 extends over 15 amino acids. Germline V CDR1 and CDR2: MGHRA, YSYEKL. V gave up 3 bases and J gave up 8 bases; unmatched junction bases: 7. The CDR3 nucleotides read TGCGCCAGCAGCCAGGGACAGGGGCGTATCGATGAGCAGTTCTTC. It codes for CASSQGQGRIDEQFF.

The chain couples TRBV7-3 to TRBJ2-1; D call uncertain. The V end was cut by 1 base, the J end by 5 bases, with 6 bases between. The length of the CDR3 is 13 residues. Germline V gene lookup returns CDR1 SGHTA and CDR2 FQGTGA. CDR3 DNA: TGTGCCAGCAGCTTAATCCAGGACAATGAGCAGTTCTTC. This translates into CASSLIQDNEQFF.

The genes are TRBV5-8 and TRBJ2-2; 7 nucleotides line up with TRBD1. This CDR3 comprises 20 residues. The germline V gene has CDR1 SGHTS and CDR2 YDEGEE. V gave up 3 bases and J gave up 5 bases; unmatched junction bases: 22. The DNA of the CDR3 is TGTGCCAGCAGCTCCGAGAGTAGACAGGGATTCTTCAGGTGGACCGGGGAGCTGTTTTTT. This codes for CASSSESRQGFFRWTGELFF.

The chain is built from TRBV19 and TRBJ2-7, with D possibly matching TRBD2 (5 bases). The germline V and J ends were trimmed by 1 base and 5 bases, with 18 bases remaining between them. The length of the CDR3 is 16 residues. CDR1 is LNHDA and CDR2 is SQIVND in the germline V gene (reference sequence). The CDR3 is CASSIVGVRTPNEQYF. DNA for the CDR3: TGTGCCAGTAGTATAGTCGGGGTAAGAACCCCCAACGAGCAGTACTTC.

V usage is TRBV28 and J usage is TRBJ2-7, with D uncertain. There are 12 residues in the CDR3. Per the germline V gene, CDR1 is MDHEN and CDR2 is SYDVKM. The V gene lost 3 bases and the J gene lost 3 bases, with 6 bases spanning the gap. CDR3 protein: CASSLNSYEQYF. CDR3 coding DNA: TGTGCCAGCAGTTTGAACAGCTACGAGCAGTACTTC.

DNA for the CDR3: TGTGCCAGCAGCGTAGAGAGTCTTCGGAGCTATGGCTACACCTTC. Translated: CASSVESLRSYGYTF. J is TRBJ1-2 and V is TRBV9; unclear D gene. CDR3 length: 15 residues. V lost 0 bases, J lost 4 bases, and 13 bases lay in between. Looked up from germline, CDR1 is SGDLS and CDR2 is YYNGEE. The variable domain in full, with the rest retrieved from reference TRBV9 and TRBJ1-2, is DSGVTQTPKHLITATGQRVTLRCSPRSGDLSVYWYQQSLDQGLQFLIQYYNGEERAKGNILERFSAQQFPDLHSELNLSSLELGDSALYFCASSVESLRSYGYTFGSGTRLTVV.

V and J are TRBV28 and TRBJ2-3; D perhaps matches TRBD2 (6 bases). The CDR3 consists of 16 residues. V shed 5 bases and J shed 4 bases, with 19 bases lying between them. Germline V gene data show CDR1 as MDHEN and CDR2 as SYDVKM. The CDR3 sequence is CASSQGDFFPSDTQYF. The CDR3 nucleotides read TGTGCCAGCAGTCAAGGGGACTTTTTCCCGTCAGATACGCAGTATTTT.

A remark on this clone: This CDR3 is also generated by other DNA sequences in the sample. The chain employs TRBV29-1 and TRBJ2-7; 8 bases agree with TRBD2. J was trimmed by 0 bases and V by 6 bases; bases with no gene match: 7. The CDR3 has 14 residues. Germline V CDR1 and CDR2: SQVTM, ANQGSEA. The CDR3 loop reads CSVATSGPSYEQYF. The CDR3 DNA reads TGCAGCGTCGCCACTAGCGGCCCCTCCTACGAGCAGTACTTC.

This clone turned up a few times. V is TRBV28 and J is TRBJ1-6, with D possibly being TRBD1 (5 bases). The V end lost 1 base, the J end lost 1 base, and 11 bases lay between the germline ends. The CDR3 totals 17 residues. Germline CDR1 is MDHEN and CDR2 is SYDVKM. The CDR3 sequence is CASSLFGGGSYNSPLHF. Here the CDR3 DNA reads TGTGCCAGCAGTTTATTCGGGGGAGGGTCCTATAATTCACCCCTCCACTTT.

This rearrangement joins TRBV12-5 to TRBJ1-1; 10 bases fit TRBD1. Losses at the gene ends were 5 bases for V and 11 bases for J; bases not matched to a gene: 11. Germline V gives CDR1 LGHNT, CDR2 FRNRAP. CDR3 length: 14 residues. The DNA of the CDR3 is TGTGCTAGTGGTCTGGGACAGGGGCTGCCCAGGGCTTTCTTT. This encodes CASGLGQGLPRAFF.

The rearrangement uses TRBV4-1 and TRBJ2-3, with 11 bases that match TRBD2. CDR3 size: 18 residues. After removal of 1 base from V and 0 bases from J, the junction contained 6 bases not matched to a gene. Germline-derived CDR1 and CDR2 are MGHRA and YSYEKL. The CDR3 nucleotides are TGCGCCAGCAGCCAAGTTGTTCTAGCGGGGGGAAGCACAGATACGCAGTATTTT. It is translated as CASSQVVLAGGSTDTQYF.

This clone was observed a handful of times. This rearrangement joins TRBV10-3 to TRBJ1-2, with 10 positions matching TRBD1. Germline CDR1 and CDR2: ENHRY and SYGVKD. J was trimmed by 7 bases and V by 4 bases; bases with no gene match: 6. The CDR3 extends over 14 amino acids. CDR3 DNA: TGTGCCATCAGTGGAATGACAGGGGGCCCTGGCTACACCTTC. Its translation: CAISGMTGGPGYTF.

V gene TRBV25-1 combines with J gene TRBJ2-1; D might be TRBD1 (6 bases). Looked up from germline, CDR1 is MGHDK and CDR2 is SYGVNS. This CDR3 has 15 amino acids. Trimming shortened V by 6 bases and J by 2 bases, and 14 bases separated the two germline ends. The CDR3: CASSPNRVTYNEQFF. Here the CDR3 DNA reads TGTGCCAGCAGCCCTAACAGGGTAACCTACAATGAGCAGTTCTTC.

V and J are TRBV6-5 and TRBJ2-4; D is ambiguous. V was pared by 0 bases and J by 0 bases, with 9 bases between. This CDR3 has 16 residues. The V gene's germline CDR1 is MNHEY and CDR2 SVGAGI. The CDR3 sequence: CASSYSEPLAKNIQYF. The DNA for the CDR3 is TGTGCCAGCAGTTACTCGGAGCCCCTAGCCAAAAACATTCAGTACTTC.

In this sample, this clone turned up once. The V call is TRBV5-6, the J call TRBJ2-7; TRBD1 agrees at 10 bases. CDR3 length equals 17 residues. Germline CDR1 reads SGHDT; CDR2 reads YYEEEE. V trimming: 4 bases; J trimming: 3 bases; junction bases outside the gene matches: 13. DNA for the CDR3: TGTGCCAGCAGCCCACCTACTGAACGGGACAGGGGCTACGAGCAGTACTTC. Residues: CASSPPTERDRGYEQYF.